This is a list of T cell receptor beta chains from one sample in a study of cytomegalovirus exposure and HLA in healthy donors. TCRdb's table, derived via immunoSEQ multiplex PCR, lists solely in-frame clones and lacks some. The sample lists some 110,000 clones; roughly a tenth were seen once. Sequencing was performed on PBMCs. The receptors were gathered from a man between 40 and 49 years old in good health and CMV-seropositive. Each CDR3 is given with its conserved first and last residue. Each record gives: clone size, CDR3 length, D gene, J gene, V gene, CDR3 DNA, CDR3 protein. The D gene is left open where the match is weak. The size of a clone is reported for some rows only, either as once, few or many, or as a class for expanded clones.

clone size: few; CDR3 length: 14; D gene: TRBD2; J gene: TRBJ2-2; V gene: TRBV27; CDR3 DNA: TGTGCCAGCAGGGGGGGGGTGAACACCGGGGAGCTGTTTTTT; CDR3 protein: CASRGGVNTGELFF
clone size: -; CDR3 length: 15; D gene: TRBD1; J gene: TRBJ2-5; V gene: TRBV2; CDR3 DNA: TGTGCCAGCAGTGGACAGGGGGGGGGACAAGAGACCCAGTACTTC; CDR3 protein: CASSGQGGGQETQYF
clone size: -; CDR3 length: 16; D gene: TRBD2; J gene: TRBJ2-2; V gene: TRBV2; CDR3 DNA: TGTGCCAGCAGGGGGGGACTAGCGGACCACACCGGGGAGCTGTTTTTT; CDR3 protein: CASRGGLADHTGELFF
clone size: few; CDR3 length: 15; D gene: -; J gene: TRBJ1-5; V gene: TRBV6-5; CDR3 DNA: TGTGCCAGCAGTTACTCGACGGCAGGGGATCAGCCCCAGCATTTT; CDR3 protein: CASSYSTAGDQPQHF
clone size: few; CDR3 length: 16; D gene: -; J gene: TRBJ2-2; V gene: TRBV19; CDR3 DNA: TGTGCCAGTAGTCCCAGGACAGTCCTCAACACCGGGGAGCTGTTTTTT; CDR3 protein: CASSPRTVLNTGELFF
clone size: -; CDR3 length: 16; D gene: TRBD1; J gene: TRBJ2-1; V gene: TRBV28; CDR3 DNA: TGTGCCAGCTCGACAGGGTCCATGAGCTCCTACAATGAGCAGTTCTTC; CDR3 protein: CASSTGSMSSYNEQFF
clone size: few; CDR3 length: 13; D gene: -; J gene: TRBJ1-1; V gene: TRBV7-9; CDR3 DNA: TGTGCCAGCAGCCCCAGATTGAACACTGAAGCTTTCTTT; CDR3 protein: CASSPRLNTEAFF
clone size: few; CDR3 length: 14; D gene: TRBD2; J gene: TRBJ2-7; V gene: TRBV5-1; CDR3 DNA: TGCGCCAGCAGCACCTATAGCGGGACCTACGAGCAGTACTTC; CDR3 protein: CASSTYSGTYEQYF
clone size: few; CDR3 length: 12; D gene: -; J gene: TRBJ1-2; V gene: TRBV6-5; CDR3 DNA: TGTGCCAGCAGACGGTCTAACTATGGCTACACCTTC; CDR3 protein: CASRRSNYGYTF
clone size: few; CDR3 length: 15; D gene: -; J gene: TRBJ2-3; V gene: TRBV29-1; CDR3 DNA: TGCAGCGTTGCCCGGGACTTAACTTTCACAGATACGCAGTATTTT; CDR3 protein: CSVARDLTFTDTQYF
clone size: few; CDR3 length: 14; D gene: -; J gene: TRBJ2-7; V gene: TRBV6-5; CDR3 DNA: TGTGCCAGCACCCCGACAGGCCCTCGGGCCGAGAAGTACTTT; CDR3 protein: CASTPTGPRAEKYF
clone size: -; CDR3 length: 14; D gene: TRBD1; J gene: TRBJ2-7; V gene: TRBV6-1; CDR3 DNA: TGTGCCAGCAGTGATCACACAGGGGGCGGGGAGCAGTACTTC; CDR3 protein: CASSDHTGGGEQYF
clone size: few; CDR3 length: 13; D gene: TRBD1; J gene: TRBJ1-5; V gene: TRBV27; CDR3 DNA: TGTGCCAGCAGCCGAGACAGGGCGCAGCCCCAGCATTTT; CDR3 protein: CASSRDRAQPQHF
clone size: few; CDR3 length: 14; D gene: -; J gene: TRBJ2-1; V gene: TRBV5-1; CDR3 DNA: TGCGCCAGCAGCACGGGACAAACCTACAATGAGCAGTTCTTC; CDR3 protein: CASSTGQTYNEQFF
clone size: few; CDR3 length: 15; D gene: -; J gene: TRBJ2-1; V gene: TRBV25-1; CDR3 DNA: TGTGCCAGCAGGAAGGGGCCCCTCTCCTACAATGAGCAGTTCTTC; CDR3 protein: CASRKGPLSYNEQFF
clone size: few; CDR3 length: 16; D gene: -; J gene: TRBJ2-7; V gene: TRBV28; CDR3 DNA: TGTGCCAGCAGTCCTCCTAACCGGGACACTAACTACGAGCAGTACTTC; CDR3 protein: CASSPPNRDTNYEQYF
clone size: few; CDR3 length: 13; D gene: -; J gene: TRBJ2-1; V gene: TRBV28; CDR3 DNA: TGTGCCAGCAAAGCGCCCAACTACAATGAGCAGTTCTTC; CDR3 protein: CASKAPNYNEQFF
clone size: few; CDR3 length: 16; D gene: -; J gene: TRBJ2-3; V gene: TRBV6-1; CDR3 DNA: TGTGCCAGCAGTGAAGCGCTAGGTCCGGGCACAGATACGCAGTATTTT; CDR3 protein: CASSEALGPGTDTQYF
clone size: -; CDR3 length: 15; D gene: -; J gene: TRBJ1-2; V gene: TRBV30; CDR3 DNA: TGTGCCTGGAGTGTACGGTGGGAGGCGGACTATGGCTACACCTTC; CDR3 protein: CAWSVRWEADYGYTF
clone size: -; CDR3 length: 14; D gene: -; J gene: TRBJ1-4; V gene: TRBV2; CDR3 DNA: TGTGCCAGCAGTGAGGTCGGGGTTGGAGAAAAACTGTTTTTT; CDR3 protein: CASSEVGVGEKLFF
clone size: -; CDR3 length: 17; D gene: -; J gene: TRBJ2-2; V gene: TRBV5-1; CDR3 DNA: TGCGCCAGCAGGTGGGGGCCACAGGGAATCTGGACCGGGGAGCTGTTTTTT; CDR3 protein: CASRWGPQGIWTGELFF
clone size: -; CDR3 length: 14; D gene: -; J gene: TRBJ1-5; V gene: TRBV6-1; CDR3 DNA: TGTGCCAGCATGGCGGGTTATAGCAATCAGCCCCAGCATTTT; CDR3 protein: CASMAGYSNQPQHF
clone size: few; CDR3 length: 15; D gene: -; J gene: TRBJ2-2; V gene: TRBV4-2; CDR3 DNA: TGTGCCAGCAGCCAAGACCCCGCGAACACCGGGGAGCTGTTTTTT; CDR3 protein: CASSQDPANTGELFF
clone size: few; CDR3 length: 17; D gene: -; J gene: TRBJ2-3; V gene: TRBV7-2; CDR3 DNA: TGTGCCAGCAGCTTAGTAGGGGGGGCCCTTAGCACAGATACGCAGTATTTT; CDR3 protein: CASSLVGGALSTDTQYF
clone size: few; CDR3 length: 14; D gene: TRBD1; J gene: TRBJ1-1; V gene: TRBV2; CDR3 DNA: TGTGCCAAGCTCAGGGGGCGCGGGAACACTGAAGCTTTCTTT; CDR3 protein: CAKLRGRGNTEAFF
clone size: -; CDR3 length: 15; D gene: TRBD2; J gene: TRBJ2-5; V gene: TRBV19; CDR3 DNA: TGTGCCAGTAGTACACTTCTAGCGGGAGAGGAGACCCAGTACTTC; CDR3 protein: CASSTLLAGEETQYF
clone size: few; CDR3 length: 18; D gene: -; J gene: TRBJ2-7; V gene: TRBV18; CDR3 DNA: TGTGCCAGCTCACCACCAAGTCGACTGGACAGTGGTACCTACGAGCAGTACTTC; CDR3 protein: CASSPPSRLDSGTYEQYF
clone size: few; CDR3 length: 15; D gene: -; J gene: TRBJ2-5; V gene: TRBV4-3; CDR3 DNA: TGCGCCAGCAGCCATGGTAGCGGAGTAGAGGAGACCCAGTACTTC; CDR3 protein: CASSHGSGVEETQYF
clone size: few; CDR3 length: 14; D gene: -; J gene: TRBJ1-1; V gene: TRBV2; CDR3 DNA: TGTGCCAGCAGCAGGACAGTCAGGAACACTGAAGCTTTCTTT; CDR3 protein: CASSRTVRNTEAFF
clone size: -; CDR3 length: 14; D gene: -; J gene: TRBJ1-4; V gene: TRBV5-6; CDR3 DNA: TGTGCCAGCAGCCCTGGGGGGGTTCGAGAAAAACTGTTTTTT; CDR3 protein: CASSPGGVREKLFF
clone size: -; CDR3 length: 14; D gene: -; J gene: TRBJ2-1; V gene: TRBV11-1; CDR3 DNA: TGTGCCAGCAGCTTGTCCGGGACTCACAATGAGCAGTTCTTC; CDR3 protein: CASSLSGTHNEQFF
clone size: -; CDR3 length: 15; D gene: -; J gene: TRBJ1-4; V gene: TRBV4-1; CDR3 DNA: TGCGCCAGCAGCCTCCCGAGCTCAACTAATGAAAAACTGTTTTTT; CDR3 protein: CASSLPSSTNEKLFF
clone size: few; CDR3 length: 18; D gene: -; J gene: TRBJ2-6; V gene: TRBV9; CDR3 DNA: TGTGCCAGCAGCGTACATACAGGGTCGAGCTCTGGGGCCAACGTCCTGACTTTC; CDR3 protein: CASSVHTGSSSGANVLTF
clone size: -; CDR3 length: 15; D gene: TRBD2; J gene: TRBJ2-1; V gene: TRBV7-2; CDR3 DNA: TGTGCCAGCAGCTTTAATGGACTAGCTTACAATGAGCAGTTCTTC; CDR3 protein: CASSFNGLAYNEQFF
clone size: few; CDR3 length: 16; D gene: TRBD2; J gene: TRBJ2-7; V gene: TRBV6-5; CDR3 DNA: TGTGCCAGCAGCTACCAGGGACTAGCGGGACGGTACGAGCAGTACTTC; CDR3 protein: CASSYQGLAGRYEQYF
clone size: -; CDR3 length: 17; D gene: TRBD1; J gene: TRBJ1-4; V gene: TRBV7-9; CDR3 DNA: TGTGCCAGCAGCAAGGACAGGGGTTTTGCAACTAATGAAAAACTGTTTTTT; CDR3 protein: CASSKDRGFATNEKLFF
clone size: -; CDR3 length: 16; D gene: TRBD2; J gene: TRBJ2-3; V gene: TRBV7-8; CDR3 DNA: TGTGCCAGCAGCCTAGGGCGGGAGGGTTGGGGAGATACGCAGTATTTT; CDR3 protein: CASSLGREGWGDTQYF
clone size: -; CDR3 length: 13; D gene: -; J gene: TRBJ2-1; V gene: TRBV19; CDR3 DNA: TGTGCCAGTAGTATAGTCGGAGAGAATGAGCAGTTCTTC; CDR3 protein: CASSIVGENEQFF
clone size: few; CDR3 length: 15; D gene: -; J gene: TRBJ1-1; V gene: TRBV14; CDR3 DNA: TGTGCCAGCAGCCAACAACAGGGATGGAACACTGAAGCTTTCTTT; CDR3 protein: CASSQQQGWNTEAFF
clone size: once; CDR3 length: 16; D gene: TRBD1; J gene: TRBJ2-1; V gene: TRBV7-3; CDR3 DNA: TGTGCCAGCAGGCAGGACAGGAGCGGCTCCTACAATGAGCAGTTCTTC; CDR3 protein: CASRQDRSGSYNEQFF
clone size: -; CDR3 length: 17; D gene: TRBD2; J gene: TRBJ2-1; V gene: TRBV5-4; CDR3 DNA: TGTGCCAGCAGCTCGGGACTAGCGGGAGGGCCCGGAAATGAGCAGTTCTTC; CDR3 protein: CASSSGLAGGPGNEQFF
clone size: -; CDR3 length: 15; D gene: TRBD1; J gene: TRBJ2-5; V gene: TRBV28; CDR3 DNA: TGTGCCAGCAGTTTGGACAGGGGACCTCAAGAGACCCAGTACTTC; CDR3 protein: CASSLDRGPQETQYF
clone size: few; CDR3 length: 13; D gene: TRBD1; J gene: TRBJ1-1; V gene: TRBV10-3; CDR3 DNA: TGTGCCATCATGGGACAGATAAACACTGAAGCTTTCTTT; CDR3 protein: CAIMGQINTEAFF
clone size: -; CDR3 length: 14; D gene: -; J gene: TRBJ1-1; V gene: TRBV6-6; CDR3 DNA: TGTGCCAGCAGTCCCGCCCAGGGTAACACTGAAGCTTTCTTT; CDR3 protein: CASSPAQGNTEAFF
clone size: few; CDR3 length: 16; D gene: -; J gene: TRBJ1-2; V gene: TRBV14; CDR3 DNA: TGTGCCAGCAGCCAAATGCAGGGCAGGGATCACTATGGCTACACCTTC; CDR3 protein: CASSQMQGRDHYGYTF
clone size: -; CDR3 length: 15; D gene: -; J gene: TRBJ1-1; V gene: TRBV9; CDR3 DNA: TGTGCCAGCAGCGCTCCGAGCGGATCGGACACTGAAGCTTTCTTT; CDR3 protein: CASSAPSGSDTEAFF
clone size: -; CDR3 length: 15; D gene: TRBD1; J gene: TRBJ1-1; V gene: TRBV6-1; CDR3 DNA: TGTGCCAGCAGCCGATTGACAGGGCCGAACACTGAAGCTTTCTTT; CDR3 protein: CASSRLTGPNTEAFF
clone size: few; CDR3 length: 15; D gene: TRBD1; J gene: TRBJ1-1; V gene: TRBV7-9; CDR3 DNA: TGTGCCAGCATACAGGGGACAGGGTATAACACTGAAGCTTTCTTT; CDR3 protein: CASIQGTGYNTEAFF
clone size: few; CDR3 length: 15; D gene: TRBD1; J gene: TRBJ1-1; V gene: TRBV6-5; CDR3 DNA: TGTGCCAGCACCGACGCGGGAGGGGGCACCACTGAAGCTTTCTTT; CDR3 protein: CASTDAGGGTTEAFF
clone size: -; CDR3 length: 14; D gene: TRBD2; J gene: TRBJ2-7; V gene: TRBV2; CDR3 DNA: TGTGCCAGCATCAGAGCGGGGAGCTCCTACGAGCAGTACTTC; CDR3 protein: CASIRAGSSYEQYF
clone size: -; CDR3 length: 15; D gene: TRBD2; J gene: TRBJ2-7; V gene: TRBV10-3; CDR3 DNA: TGTGCCATCAGTGTAGGGTTGCGGGAGCAGTACGAGCAGTACTTC; CDR3 protein: CAISVGLREQYEQYF
clone size: -; CDR3 length: 14; D gene: -; J gene: TRBJ2-1; V gene: TRBV10-3; CDR3 DNA: TGTGCCAGCGCCACTTCTAGTAACTACAATGAGCAGTTCTTC; CDR3 protein: CASATSSNYNEQFF
clone size: few; CDR3 length: 18; D gene: TRBD1; J gene: TRBJ2-7; V gene: TRBV18; CDR3 DNA: TGTGCCAGCTCACCACCGGTTACGGACAGGACCTTTTCCTACGAGCAGTACTTC; CDR3 protein: CASSPPVTDRTFSYEQYF
clone size: few; CDR3 length: 13; D gene: -; J gene: TRBJ1-2; V gene: TRBV28; CDR3 DNA: TGTGCCAGCAGGGAAGGAGCTAACTATGGCTACACCTTC; CDR3 protein: CASREGANYGYTF
clone size: -; CDR3 length: 17; D gene: TRBD1; J gene: TRBJ2-6; V gene: TRBV7-2; CDR3 DNA: TGTGCCAGCAGCTTCCTGGGGACAGCCTCTGGGGCCAACGTCCTGACTTTC; CDR3 protein: CASSFLGTASGANVLTF
clone size: -; CDR3 length: 13; D gene: -; J gene: TRBJ2-5; V gene: TRBV7-6; CDR3 DNA: TGTGCCAGCAGCTCGGGGGGCCTGGAGACCCAGTACTTC; CDR3 protein: CASSSGGLETQYF
clone size: -; CDR3 length: 15; D gene: TRBD1; J gene: TRBJ2-7; V gene: TRBV6-5; CDR3 DNA: TGTGCCAGCAGTGGGACCGGGACAGGGACTGGCGAGCAGTACTTC; CDR3 protein: CASSGTGTGTGEQYF